The rows below give T cell receptor beta chains drawn from one sample of a study of technical replicates of blood from a few donors. Sequencing used immunoSEQ multiplex PCR; TCRdb keeps in-frame clones, though not all of them. The table has tens of thousands of clones, around 97% seen once. The sequenced material came from T cells isolated from PBMCs. Source of these receptors: a human donor in good health. Both conserved end residues are part of each CDR3. Fields, in order: clone size, J gene, V gene, D gene, CDR3 protein, CDR3 DNA. D genes are given only for firm matches. The size field is filled for only some rows; it gives once, few, many or a size class.

NA | TRBJ1-2 | TRBV10-3 | TRBD1 | CAISESGQPGGYGYTF | TGTGCCATCAGTGAGTCGGGACAACCAGGGGGCTATGGCTACACCTTC
once | TRBJ2-1 | TRBV9 | TRBD2 | CASSVGTSRGNEQFF | TGTGCCAGCAGCGTAGGGACTAGCAGGGGCAATGAGCAGTTCTTC
NA | TRBJ1-4 | TRBV11-2 | NA | CASSPLRADNEKLFF | TGTGCCAGCAGCCCCCTCAGGGCCGATAATGAAAAACTGTTTTTT
NA | TRBJ2-7 | TRBV7-6 | TRBD1 | CASSLDRADEQYF | TGTGCCAGCAGCTTGGACAGGGCGGACGAGCAGTACTTC
NA | TRBJ2-2 | TRBV10-2 | TRBD1 | CASSGDRANTGELFF | TGCGCCAGCAGTGGGGACAGGGCCAACACCGGGGAGCTGTTTTTT
NA | TRBJ2-7 | TRBV7-9 | TRBD2 | CASSLGGTSSYEQYF | TGTGCCAGCAGCTTGGGGGGGACTAGCTCCTACGAGCAGTACTTC
NA | TRBJ1-2 | TRBV2 | TRBD1 | CATQQGAVYGYTF | TGTGCCACCCAACAGGGGGCGGTCTATGGCTACACCTTC
NA | TRBJ2-7 | TRBV7-9 | TRBD2 | CASGGGGPTYEQYF | TGTGCCAGTGGGGGCGGGGGGCCCACCTACGAGCAGTACTTC
NA | TRBJ2-3 | TRBV11-2 | NA | CASSTIKGDRFTDTQYF | TGTGCCAGCAGTACAATCAAAGGGGATAGGTTCACAGATACGCAGTATTTT
once | TRBJ2-7 | TRBV29-1 | TRBD1 | CSAWTGGYEQYF | TGCAGCGCTTGGACAGGGGGTTACGAGCAGTACTTC
NA | TRBJ2-5 | TRBV2 | NA | CASKRDQETQYF | TGTGCCAGCAAGAGGGACCAAGAGACCCAGTACTTC
NA | TRBJ1-1 | TRBV7-9 | TRBD1 | CASSWGQGYKDTEAFF | TGTGCCAGCAGTTGGGGACAGGGTTATAAGGACACTGAAGCTTTCTTT
NA | TRBJ2-1 | TRBV9 | NA | CASSVATGNEQFF | TGTGCCAGCAGCGTAGCGACCGGGAATGAGCAGTTCTTC
once | TRBJ1-5 | TRBV4-1 | TRBD1 | CASSTGGFNQPQHF | TGCGCCAGCAGCACAGGGGGTTTCAATCAGCCCCAGCATTTT
NA | TRBJ1-1 | TRBV2 | NA | CASSEKSGWGNSEAFF | TGTGCCAGCAGTGAAAAGTCAGGGTGGGGAAATAGTGAAGCTTTCTTT
NA | TRBJ1-2 | TRBV7-9 | TRBD1 | CASSTGTGEGGYTF | TGTGCCAGCAGCACCGGGACAGGGGAAGGCGGCTACACCTTC
NA | TRBJ2-5 | TRBV11-3 | TRBD2 | CASSLGGASGSETQYF | TGTGCCAGCAGCCTAGGGGGGGCTAGCGGGTCAGAGACCCAGTACTTC
NA | TRBJ2-1 | TRBV12-5 | NA | CASGWRGLQSSYNEQFF | TGTGCTAGTGGTTGGAGAGGTCTCCAAAGCTCCTACAATGAGCAGTTCTTC
NA | TRBJ2-7 | TRBV10-3 | TRBD2 | CAISGGLAGGAYEQYF | TGTGCCATCAGTGGCGGTCTGGCGGGAGGTGCCTACGAGCAGTACTTC
NA | TRBJ1-1 | TRBV7-9 | NA | CASSRLAGNTEAFF | TGTGCCAGCTCCCGATTAGCGGGTAATACTGAAGCTTTCTTT
NA | TRBJ1-1 | TRBV6-5 | NA | CASRGSRVGTEAFF | TGTGCCAGCAGGGGCTCGAGGGTTGGCACTGAAGCTTTCTTT
NA | TRBJ2-2 | TRBV7-6 | TRBD1 | CASSVSGTGVAGELFF | TGTGCCAGCAGCGTCTCCGGGACAGGGGTGGCCGGGGAGCTGTTTTTT